The present T cell receptor (beta chain) was sequenced within a study of blood T cells in healthy people across ages. Findings of the study overall: A roughly linear age-dependent decrease characterized TCR beta diversity per million T cells. Expanded clonotype shifts may have been confounded, as the donors had an unknown CMV status.

This clonotype was picked up many times. Its antigen is not identified. It was roughly 10 milliliters of peripheral blood that were drawn from each donor. Together with a sample-barcoded 5' primer, a J-beta primer mix was included in a second PCR lasting 7 to 11 cycles. Each CDR3 protein gets one entry after TCRdb re-called the 5' RACE reads with MiXCR. The sample yields 450,000 to 700,000 distinct CDR3 sequences, roughly 29% seen once. Material: blood. This clonotype was obtained from a woman between 65 and 79 years old in good health.

CDR3 region: CSARGPGNYGYTF. The CDR3 nucleotides read TGCAGTGCTAGAGGTCCAGGGAACTATGGCTACACCTTC. This rearrangement joins TRBV20-1 to TRBJ1-2, with D possibly matching TRBD1 (5 bases). The CDR3 sequence is 13 residues long. V lost 1 base and J lost 2, with 8 bases in between. Germline V gene lookup returns CDR1 DFQATT and CDR2 SNEGSKA (reference sequence).